This TCR beta chain came from a study of blood T cell repertoires in COVID-19. In this sample, this clone turned up once. The CDR3 has 14 amino acids. The germline V gene has CDR1 SGHNT and CDR2 YYREEE (reference sequence). Trimming took 2 bases from V and 5 from J; bases not matched to a gene: 5. Measured with immunoSEQ multiplex PCR; TCRdb has only the in-frame clones, and not every one. Of tens of thousands of clones in the sample, around 85% were seen once. V is TRBV5-4 and J is TRBJ2-5, with TRBD2 matching 8 bases. This sequence originates from a woman of 80 years or more with COVID-19, enrolled during active disease. Material for sequencing was peripheral blood. This CDR3 is CASSFSGSSETQYF. For the CDR3, the DNA is TGTGCCAGCAGCTTCAGCGGGAGTTCTGAGACCCAGTACTTC.